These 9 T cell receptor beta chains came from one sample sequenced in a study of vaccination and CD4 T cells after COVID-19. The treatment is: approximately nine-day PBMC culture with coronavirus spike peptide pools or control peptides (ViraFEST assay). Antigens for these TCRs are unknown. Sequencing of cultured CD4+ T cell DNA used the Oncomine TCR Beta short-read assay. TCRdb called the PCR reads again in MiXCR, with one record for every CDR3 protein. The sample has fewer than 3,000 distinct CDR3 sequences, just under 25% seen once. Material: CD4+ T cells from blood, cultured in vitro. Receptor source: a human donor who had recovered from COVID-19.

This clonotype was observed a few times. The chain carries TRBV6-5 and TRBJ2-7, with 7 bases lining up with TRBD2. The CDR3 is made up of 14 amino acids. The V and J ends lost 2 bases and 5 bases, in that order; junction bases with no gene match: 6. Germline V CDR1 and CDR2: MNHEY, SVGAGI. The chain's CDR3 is CASSYGRESDEQYF. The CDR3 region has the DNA TGTGCCAGCAGTTACGGGAGGGAATCTGACGAGCAGTACTTC.

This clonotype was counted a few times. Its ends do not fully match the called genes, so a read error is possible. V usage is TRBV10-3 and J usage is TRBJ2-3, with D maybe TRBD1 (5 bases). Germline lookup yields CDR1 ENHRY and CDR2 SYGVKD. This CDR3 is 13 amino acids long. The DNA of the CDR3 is TGTGCCATCAGTGATTGGGGCACGGATACGCAGTATTTT. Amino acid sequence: CAISDWGTDTQYF.

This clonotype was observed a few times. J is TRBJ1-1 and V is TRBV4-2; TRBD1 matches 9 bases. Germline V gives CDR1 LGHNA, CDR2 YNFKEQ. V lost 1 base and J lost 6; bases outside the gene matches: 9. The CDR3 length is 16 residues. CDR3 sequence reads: CASSQVGNRGLSEAFF. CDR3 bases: TGTGCCAGCAGCCAAGTTGGCAACAGGGGGCTCTCTGAAGCTTTCTTT.

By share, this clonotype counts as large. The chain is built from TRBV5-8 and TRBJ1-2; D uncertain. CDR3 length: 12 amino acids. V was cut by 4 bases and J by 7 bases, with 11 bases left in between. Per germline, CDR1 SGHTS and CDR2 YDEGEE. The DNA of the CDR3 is TGTGCCAGCAGCCTCGGGAGCTTTGGCTACACCTTC. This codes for CASSLGSFGYTF. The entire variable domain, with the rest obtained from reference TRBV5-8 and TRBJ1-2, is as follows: EAGVTQSPTHLIKTRGQQATLRCSPISGHTSVYWYQQALGLGLQFLLWYDEGEERNRGNFPPRFSGRQFPNYSSELNVNALELEDSALYLCASSLGSFGYTFGSGTRLTVV.

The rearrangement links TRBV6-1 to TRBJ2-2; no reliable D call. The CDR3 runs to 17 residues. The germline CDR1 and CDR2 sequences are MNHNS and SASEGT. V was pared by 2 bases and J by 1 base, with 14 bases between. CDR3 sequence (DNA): TGTGCCAGCAGTGAATCTGCGCTGTCAGGGAACACCGGGGAGCTGTTTTTT. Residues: CASSESALSGNTGELFF.

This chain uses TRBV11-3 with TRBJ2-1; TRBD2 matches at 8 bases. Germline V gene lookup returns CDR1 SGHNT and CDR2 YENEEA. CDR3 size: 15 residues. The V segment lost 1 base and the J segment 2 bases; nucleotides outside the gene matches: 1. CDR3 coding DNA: TGTGCCAGCAGCTTAGGCGGGGGGACCTACAATGAGCAGTTCTTC. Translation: CASSLGGGTYNEQFF.

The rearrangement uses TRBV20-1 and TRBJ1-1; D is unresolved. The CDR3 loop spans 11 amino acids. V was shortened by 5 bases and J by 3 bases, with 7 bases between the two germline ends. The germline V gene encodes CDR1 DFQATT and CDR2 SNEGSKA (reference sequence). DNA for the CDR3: TGCAGTGCTTTGTCTCACACTGAAGCTTTCTTT. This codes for CSALSHTEAFF.

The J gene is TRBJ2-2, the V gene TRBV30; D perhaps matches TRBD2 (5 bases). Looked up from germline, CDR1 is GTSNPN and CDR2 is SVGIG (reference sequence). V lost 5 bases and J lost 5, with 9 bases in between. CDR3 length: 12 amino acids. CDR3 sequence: CAWGRGTGELFF. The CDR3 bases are TGTGCCTGGGGCCGGGGAACCGGGGAGCTGTTTTTT.

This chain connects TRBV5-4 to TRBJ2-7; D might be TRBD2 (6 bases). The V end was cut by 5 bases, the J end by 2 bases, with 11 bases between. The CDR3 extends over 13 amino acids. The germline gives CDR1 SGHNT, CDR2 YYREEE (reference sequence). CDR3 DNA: TGTGCCAGCAGTCTGGCGGGGACCTACGAGCAGTACTTC. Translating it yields CASSLAGTYEQYF. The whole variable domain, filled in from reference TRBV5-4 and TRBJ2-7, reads ETGVTQSPTHLIKTRGQQVTLRCSSQSGHNTVSWYQQALGQGPQFIFQYYREEENGRGNFPPRFSGLQFPNYSSELNVNALELDDSALYLCASSLAGTYEQYFGPGTRLTVT.